This T cell receptor beta chain stems from a study of CD8+CD57+ T cells in acquired aplastic anemia. Study as a whole: Quantities of DNA derived from sorted CD4+ and CD8+ cells averaged roughly 3.4 ug. For CD4+ cells, healthy donors had an average of approximately 10 million reads.

The study's findings and limits: Patients and controls were found to share twenty-nine CD8+ CDR3 sequences.

Investigators profiled TCR beta VDJ and CDR3 from genomic DNA template. TCRdb independently ran MiXCR on the reads; one entry per CDR3 protein. The sample lists about 140,000 distinct CDR3 sequences; less than 45% were seen once. Worth noting for this clonotype: The antigen is unknown.

The V and J ends lost 8 bases and 0 bases, in that order; junction bases with no gene match: 12. CDR1 and CDR2 (germline): ENHRY, SYGVKD. CDR3 length equals 17 residues. This sequence originates from a human donor in good health, serving as a control. The sample consisted of sorted CD4+, CD8+, or CD8+CD57+ T cells (not recorded which) from PBMCs. The chain carries TRBV10-3 and TRBJ2-7; TRBD2 aligns across 11 bases. CDR3 DNA sequence: TGTGCCATCGACCCCGGGACTAGCGGTGACAGCTCCTACGAGCAGTACTTC. Amino acid sequence: CAIDPGTSGDSSYEQYF.